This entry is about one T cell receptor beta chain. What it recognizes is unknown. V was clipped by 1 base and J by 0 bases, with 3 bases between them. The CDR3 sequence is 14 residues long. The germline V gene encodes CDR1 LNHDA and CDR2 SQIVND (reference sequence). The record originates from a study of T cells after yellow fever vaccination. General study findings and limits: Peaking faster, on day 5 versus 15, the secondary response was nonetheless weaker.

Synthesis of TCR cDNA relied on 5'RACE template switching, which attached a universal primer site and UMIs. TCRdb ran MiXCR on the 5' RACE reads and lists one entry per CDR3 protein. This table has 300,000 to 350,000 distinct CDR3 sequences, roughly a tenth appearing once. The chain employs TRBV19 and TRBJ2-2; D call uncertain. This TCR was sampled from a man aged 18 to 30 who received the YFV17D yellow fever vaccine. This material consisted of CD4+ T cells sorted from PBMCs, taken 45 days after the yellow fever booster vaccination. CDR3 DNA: TGTGCCAGTAGTATAGTGACGAACACCGGGGAGCTGTTTTTT. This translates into CASSIVTNTGELFF.